The clone carrying this T cell receptor beta chain was seen a handful of times. The antigen is undetermined. The sample originates from a study of CD4 T cells in relation to SARS-CoV-2 and coronaviruses. Study-level background: The negative reference was HIV-1 Nef peptide pool or peptide-free culture.

Generated by immunoSEQ multiplex PCR, the TCRdb table keeps only in-frame clones and is missing some. The data contain roughly 30,000 clones, about 70% of them seen just once; the ten biggest clones take up under 30%. CD4+ T cells from unexposed donors were obtained before the COVID-19 pandemic (2011-2018). Isolation of CD4+ T cells took place after about 9 days in culture. Cells permitting, SARS-CoV-2 S/N and four cold-coronavirus spikes were tested on unexposed-donor CD4+ T cells. Whole-study results and caveats: Around 62% of donors had memory CD4+ clonotypes crossrecognizing SARS-CoV-2 and common cold coronavirus spike.

V lost 7 bases, J lost 5 bases, and 12 bases lay in between. The CDR3 length is 13 residues. Germline V gene data show CDR1 as MDHEN and CDR2 as SYDVKM. The receptor comes from a human donor in good health. The rearrangement uses TRBV28 and TRBJ2-1; D is uncertain. The sequencing sample was made of CD4+ T cells from PBMCs, cultured in vitro. This CDR3 is CASTTHVNNEQFF. The CDR3 coding sequence is TGTGCCAGCACTACACATGTGAACAATGAGCAGTTCTTC.